This TCR beta chain was sequenced during a study of T cells after somatic rescue of genetic block. Per the germline V gene, CDR1 is SGHVS and CDR2 is FQNEAQ. V dropped 5 bases and J dropped 4; count of bases not matched to a gene: 10. The CDR3 has 16 amino acids. Assay used: immunoSEQ multiplex PCR; TCRdb lists only in-frame clones, some missing. The sample has under 7,500 clones; approximately 80% are singletons. This chain uses TRBV7-8 with TRBJ2-1, with 8 bases matching TRBD2. The sample comprised peripheral blood mononuclear cells (PBMCs). The origin of this receptor is a boy aged 5 to 17. The CDR3 region is CASSRGVAGSYNEQFF. The CDR3 DNA reads as TGTGCCAGCAGCCGCGGGGTAGCGGGATCATACAATGAGCAGTTCTTC. The full variable domain, with the rest looked up from reference TRBV7-8 and TRBJ2-1, is GAGVSQSPRYKVAKRGQDVALRCDPISGHVSLFWYQQALGQGPEFLTYFQNEAQLDKSGLPSDRFFAERPEGSVSTLKIQRTQQEDSAVYLCASSRGVAGSYNEQFFGPGTRLTVL.